The subject of this entry is one TCR beta chain. The target antigen is unknown. This CDR3 spans 14 amino acids. The trim removed 0 bases at V and 6 bases at J, leaving 2 bases unmatched. Germline loops: CDR1 SGHNT, CDR2 YYREEE (reference sequence). This sample is drawn from a study of OX40 agonist ivuxolimab in advanced cancers. Study information: The study enrolled dose-escalation patients with hepatocellular carcinoma, melanoma, renal cell or head and neck cancer. Checkpoint inhibitors had been given previously to 35% to 50% of patients.

Regarding the study as a whole: Relative to CD4+ cells, CD8+ T cells on average had more expanded clones.

Produced via immunoSEQ multiplex PCR; TCRdb's table is partial and in-frame only. Of about 93,000 clones detected, 85% to 95% appear once; the ten largest clones hold 2% to 3%. The V and J genes are TRBV5-4 and TRBJ1-2, with TRBD1 identical over 10 bases. The sequences come from CD4+ or CD8+ T cells sorted from blood, collected in a trial of the OX40 agonist ivuxolimab. The sequence was collected from an adult with an advanced solid tumor such as melanoma, head and neck, liver or kidney cancer. CDR3 sequence: CASSLEGQGHGYTF. As DNA, the CDR3 is TGTGCCAGCAGCTTGGAGGGACAGGGGCATGGCTACACCTTC.